This T cell receptor beta chain is drawn from a study of cytomegalovirus exposure and HLA in healthy donors. The CDR3 is made up of 15 amino acids. Germline CDR1 SGHTS, CDR2 YDEGEE. V was shortened by 5 bases and J by 10 bases, with 22 bases between the two germline ends. In the PCR, 60 Vbeta and 13 Jbeta primers were used. Repertoires were generated with immunoSEQ multiplex PCR, while TCRdb's copy carries only in-frame clones and drops some. The table shows around 110,000 clones, with roughly 66% occurring only once. The sequenced sample was PBMCs. The rearrangement links TRBV5-8 to TRBJ2-1, with D perhaps matching TRBD1 (6 bases). The origin of this receptor is a man in his late teens or twenties in good health and CMV-seronegative. CDR3 sequence: CASRPEGDKIGEQFF. The DNA of the CDR3 is TGTGCCAGCAGACCAGAGGGGGACAAGATTGGGGAGCAGTTCTTC.